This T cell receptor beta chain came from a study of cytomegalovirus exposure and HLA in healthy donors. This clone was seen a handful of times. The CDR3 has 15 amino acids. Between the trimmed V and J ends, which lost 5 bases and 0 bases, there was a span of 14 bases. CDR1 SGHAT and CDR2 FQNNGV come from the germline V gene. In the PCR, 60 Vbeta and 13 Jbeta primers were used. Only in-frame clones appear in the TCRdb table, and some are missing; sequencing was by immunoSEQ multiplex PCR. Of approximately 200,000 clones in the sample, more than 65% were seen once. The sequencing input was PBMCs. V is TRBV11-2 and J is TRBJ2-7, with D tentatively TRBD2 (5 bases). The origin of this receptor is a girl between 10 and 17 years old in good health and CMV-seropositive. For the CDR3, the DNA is TGTGCCAGCAGCCCCAGCCGGGGTCTCTCCTACGAGCAGTACTTC. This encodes CASSPSRGLSYEQYF.